This T cell receptor beta chain is from a study of blood T cell repertoires in COVID-19 (TCRdb year 2020). Regarding the study in general: Collaborator samples came from the United States, Italy and Spain and covered acute and convalescent phases of COVID-19. The material from the prospective study consisted of cDNA or gDNA derived from T cells, B-cell-depleted T cells, or PBMCs. The repertoires were released in a freely available public database intended as a resource for research on the immune response to SARS-CoV-2. The samples were drawn from two sources: the first 160 participants of the ongoing ImmuneRACE study, and 950 to 1,500 subjects contributed by 6 global collaborators. The sample metadata nearly always contained a de-identified subject ID, COVID-19 status, age in years and sex. Where available, HLA class I and class II types were obtained from metadata supplied by the sample provider rather than from assay-based typing. Subjects who had been exposed to COVID-19, were actively infected with it, or had recovered from it provided the deeply sampled blood TCRbeta repertoires that made up the dataset.

Findings and caveats that apply to the study as a whole: Clinical and demographic metadata were provided uncurated, with the amount varying by source and participant.

The CDR3 spans 14 residues, from the cysteine through the phenylalanine. The DNA shown is the 42-base CDR3, in frame from base 1. CDR1 and CDR2 were assigned from the germline V gene as SGHTA and FQGNSA. V loses 1 base, J loses 5 bases, and the germline ends lie 11 bases apart. TCRbeta CDR3 regions were amplified from genomic DNA by means of the immunoSEQ Assay, a bias-controlled multiplex PCR. Regarding the original processing steps: The number of nucleated cells in each sample was estimated by amplification of reference gene primers within the assay. To quantify the absolute abundance of each unique TCRbeta CDR3 rearrangement, sequence reads were collapsed and filtered. For each sample, productive Simpson clonality was calculated by taking the square root of Simpson's diversity index across productive rearrangements. The immuneACCESS repertoire file appears here via TCRdb, limited to in-frame rearrangements. These files lack a portion of the clones; in checked studies, under half of the deficit traces to unresolved V genes, and the cause of the others is not known. Clonal size and the V and J genes are those of that table, whereas D and trimming came from the DNA. The table for this sample lists more than 100,000 clones; 84% of them were counted only once. Together, the top ten hold about a sixth of the sample.

With regard to this clone: It has no known antigen specificity. The record has no base qualities; no much larger clone is one base away.

Whole blood was collected in K2EDTA tubes by collaborating institutions according to the institutions' own protocols. Collaborator samples were shipped for TCRbeta analysis as frozen whole blood, isolated PBMCs, or DNA extracted from either sample type. In this chain, TRBV7-2 is recombined with TRBJ2-5; the D segment could be TRBD2, given 6 matching bases. The receptor's source is an elderly woman with acute or convalescent COVID-19. Source material: peripheral blood. The CDR3 sequence is CASSLGGGGETQYF. The nucleotide sequence reads TGTGCCAGCAGCTTAGGGGGAGGAGGTGAGACCCAGTACTTC.